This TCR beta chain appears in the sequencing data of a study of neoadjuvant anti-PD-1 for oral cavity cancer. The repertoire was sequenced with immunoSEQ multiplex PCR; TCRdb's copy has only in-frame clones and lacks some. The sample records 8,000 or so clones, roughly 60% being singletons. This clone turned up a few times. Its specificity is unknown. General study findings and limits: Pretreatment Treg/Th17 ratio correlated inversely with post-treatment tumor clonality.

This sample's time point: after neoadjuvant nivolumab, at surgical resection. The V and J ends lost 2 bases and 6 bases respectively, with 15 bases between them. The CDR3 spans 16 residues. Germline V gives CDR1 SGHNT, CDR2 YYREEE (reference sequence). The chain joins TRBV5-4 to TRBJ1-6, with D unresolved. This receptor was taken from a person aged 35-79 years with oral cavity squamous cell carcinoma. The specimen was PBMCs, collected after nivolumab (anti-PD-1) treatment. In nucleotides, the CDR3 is TGTGCCAGCAGCTTAAATGGAGTAACGGTTAATTCACCCCTCCACTTT. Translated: CASSLNGVTVNSPLHF.